This T cell receptor beta chain was profiled in a study of cytomegalovirus exposure and HLA in healthy donors (dated by TCRdb to about 2017). General notes on the study: In an earlier analysis of several hundred of the donors, 276 Gb of sequence data and some 120 million unique TCR beta sequences from about 179 million T cells were reported. An early release covering around 630 HLA-typed donors comprised approximately 290 gigabases of sequencing data and tens of millions of unique TCR sequences. Of the 350 to 450 genotyped donors, about 84% fell in the genetic ancestry cluster associated with self-reported Caucasian donors. The study aimed to test whether signatures of past pathogen exposure could be identified by cataloging public T cell receptors. The T cell repertoires of around 730 subjects were profiled by immunosequencing and related to cytomegalovirus serostatus. In addition to the first cohort of approximately 650 subjects, a separate validation cohort of approximately 120 different subjects was used. To predict cytomegalovirus infection status, the study combined high-throughput TCR immunosequencing, statistical association of individual TCRs with disease status, and machine learning. To study patterns of TCR occurrence, a later analysis re-analyzed previously published TCR beta repertoires from around 700 donors and added high-resolution HLA genotyping. In the later analysis, no new phenotypic data were used to find candidate immune exposures; instead, reliance was placed on TCR beta sequences and their occurrence across donors. In an earlier analysis of 550 to 700 of the donors, high-throughput TCR beta sequencing was used to judge whether each TCR beta V gene segment behaved as functional or pseudogenic. Donor age, sex, ethnicity and CMV serostatus were collected together with the repertoire data. A later genetic analysis used genome-wide SNP genotypes for about 60% of the roughly 670 donors, treating that subset as a discovery cohort. All discovery cohort repertoires had been generated using a single sequencing platform. Class I and class II HLA loci were covered by the typing at four-digit resolution. Typing coverage differed by locus: A, B, C, DRB1 and DQB1 were typed in about 620-640 donors, DQA1 in about 500, DPA1 in some 610, and DPB1 in 472. About 5 DR-DQ haplotypes were handled as single units for association and clustering, since linkage in the cohort was strong. Across about 370 genotyped donors of the cohort, an average of about 240,000 unique TCR beta nucleotide sequences per donor were sequenced, and roughly 18% of those sequences were non-productive. What the work shows at the level of the full study, not this receptor alone: Several of the top co-occurrence clusters appeared to be linked to parvovirus B19, influenza, CMV and Epstein-Barr virus, according to a later analysis. When HLA alleles, especially DR and DQ, strongly co-occurred, TCR associations were difficult to assign to individual alleles. CMV serostatus was the only immune exposure information available for the cohort. A total of 164 TCR beta chains were listed by the study as associated with cytomegalovirus. Correlated functional status among segregating V segments might reflect linkage disequilibrium, but an unknown experimental factor could not be ruled out. An association between a missense DCLRE1C variant and V-gene and J-gene trimming of TCR beta chains was found in a later genetic analysis and replicated in an independent cohort. Roughly uniform sequencing depth across donors was assumed in presence/absence analyses, although this assumption may not hold. A later genetic analysis reported fewer N-insertions in productive TCRs among donors in an Asian-associated ancestry cluster than the roughly 670-donor mean. A cluster of highly shared sequence variants was judged likely to represent a technical artifact of the sequencing pipeline. According to the authors, the approach could potentially be generalized to other disease states and immunological phenotypes. Most TCR sequences were seen in very few donors, while some public TCRs were found in many individuals. A later analysis found that TCR association rates varied across HLA loci, with DRB1 alleles showing the most associated TCRs and HLA-C alleles the fewest. HLA typing was unavailable for some donors at each locus, so association tests used only the typed subset. An earlier analysis of 450 to 750 of the donors showed that most TCR beta V segments appeared in productive rearrangements either about 90% or about 30% of the time, which broadly matched IMGT annotations. The classifier was reported to diagnose cytomegalovirus status with high specificity and sensitivity in both the original cohort and the validation cohort. In a later analysis, HLA-associated TCR beta chains were found to be more clonally expanded and to have lower generation probabilities than equally common non-associated chains. A further reported finding was that TCR beta sequences accurately predicted the HLA-A and HLA-B alleles for most subjects in the first cohort. This cohort had only TCR beta chains sequenced, and the lack of alpha or paired-chain data limited which features could be detected. In a later analysis, most CMV-associated TCR beta chains were found to appear HLA-restricted, with HLA associations seemingly driven largely by CMV exposure. Some 16 rarely observed V segments, including chromosome 9 orphons, were excluded from the earlier analysis of almost 600 of the donors because counts were too low. A later analysis associated about 17,000 TCR beta sequences with specific HLA alleles at a false discovery rate of 0.05. Some IMGT-functional V segments, including TRBV6-2 and TRBV6-3, could not be told apart with the 87-base-pair reads, so those segments were excluded. In vitro tests confirmed that a few of the cytomegalovirus-associated TCR beta chains recognize cytomegalovirus antigens.

The CDR3 starts with the cysteine, ends with the phenylalanine, and has 14 residues. Just the 42-base CDR3 DNA is kept, in frame starting at base 1. The germline V gene specifies SQVTM as CDR1 and ANQGSEA as CDR2. V gives up 1 base and J gives up 4 bases, and the segment between their germline ends measures 13 bases. The cohort consisted of 650 to 700 healthy bone marrow donors. At the time of sampling, all cohort members were nominally healthy, though unrecorded immune exposures were likely present. The donor tested CMV seropositive and was one of the 289 seropositive cohort members. A peripheral blood sample was collected from each donor, and TCR beta sequencing was performed on peripheral blood mononuclear cells. Genomic DNA extraction from the blood cell samples was performed with the Qiagen DNeasy Blood Extraction Kit. Library prep was done by the immunoSEQ multiplex PCR assay. For the multiplex PCR, a mixture combining 60 forward primers for TCR Vbeta segments and 13 reverse primers for TCR Jbeta segments was used. Amplification of the CDR3 region of rearranged TCR beta genes was performed with a multiplex PCR assay on genomic DNA. Amplified TCR beta libraries were sequenced as 87-base-pair reads on the Illumina HiSeq System. From the authors' description of their analysis: Across the 640 or so repertoires, a later analysis counted approximately 83 million unique TCR beta chains, approximately 10 million of which were shared by at least two donors. Raw reads were error-corrected and collapsed into unique sequences with a nearest-neighbor algorithm that merged closely related sequences to remove PCR and sequencing errors. Alignment of CDR3 sequences to IMGT reference sequences was used to assign V, D and J gene segments. For a sequence to be retained, at least a six-nucleotide match to both a V gene segment and a J gene segment was required. Rearrangements were classified as productive when the CDR3 lacked stop codons and remained in frame with V and J, and all other rearrangements were classified as non-productive. CDR3 was defined according to IMGT convention as the region running from the second conserved V-encoded cysteine to the conserved J-encoded phenylalanine. The earlier analysis of 587 of the donors excluded sequences that lacked an unambiguous match to a single V gene segment. An earlier analysis of approximately 590 of the donors classified V segments as functional when productive rearrangements were above 56.7% and as segregating when the standard deviation between donors was above 5%. To diagnose cytomegalovirus status from the catalog of TCR beta chain sequences, a statistical classification framework was built. In a later analysis, TCR nucleotide sequences were compared against IMGT/GENE-DB human TR gene sequences so that V and J genes could be assigned. Using the TCRdist pipeline, a later analysis assigned CDR3 sequences along with most-parsimonious VDJ recombination scenarios. In a later analysis, every TCR beta chain was defined by the combination of its CDR3 amino acid sequence and its V-gene family, and reads without a unique V-gene family were dropped. In a later analysis, 500 to 650 highly shared, low-generation-probability nucleotide sequences were removed to address suspected cross-contamination and a sequencing artifact. In a later analysis, a clonal expansion index was calculated for each public chain from normalized within-repertoire ranks of inferred template counts. In a later analysis, generation probabilities were computed using a VDJ recombination model fitted to out-of-frame rearrangements, and the results were checked against IGoR. A later analysis scored TCR-TCR, TCR-HLA and TCR-CMV co-occurrence with hypergeometric tests, applying a repertoire-size bias correction to TCR pairs. In a later analysis, false discovery rates were estimated by permuting HLA or CMV assignments 20 times. A later analysis grouped co-occurring TCRs with DBSCAN, adding TCRdist sequence similarity when clustering within HLA-allele-positive subsets. Repertoires with fewer than 30,000 or more than 120,000 public chains, plus five repertoires with anomalous nucleotide sharing, were excluded from co-occurrence clustering. Held by TCRdb, this immuneACCESS table contains in-frame sequences only and omits some clones. Under half of the omission traces to an unresolved V gene where checked; the cause of the rest is unknown. The D gene and trimming were derived from the DNA, and the V and J assignments and clone size from that table. In this sample the table shows some 170,000 clones, about four fifths of which occur a single time. The ten largest clones represent roughly 4.9% of the sample.

The table lists this clone with a few counts. It lacks a known antigen. The sample holds no much larger clone one base away, and base qualities are not on file. The same CDR3 can be traced to other DNA sequences in this sample. The chain joins TRBV29-1 to TRBJ2-5; TRBD2 is a weak D gene call, 6 bases matching. Source material: PBMCs. This sequence originates from a woman aged 18-29 years in good health and CMV-seropositive. CDR3 region: CSVEGWAGGETQYF. The bases are TGCAGCGTTGAAGGTTGGGCCGGGGGAGAGACCCAGTACTTC.